This T cell receptor beta chain derives from a study of blood T cell repertoires in COVID-19 (dated by TCRdb to the early 2020s). In the study overall: The collaborator samples originated in the United States, Italy and Spain and spanned the acute and convalescent phases of COVID-19. The samples were drawn from two sources: the first 160 participants of the ongoing ImmuneRACE study, and 1,254 subjects contributed by 6 global collaborators. Where available, HLA class I and class II types were obtained from metadata supplied by the sample provider rather than from assay-based typing. The dataset comprised deeply sampled blood TCRbeta repertoires from subjects exposed to, actively infected with, or recovered from COVID-19. The repertoires were released in a freely available public database intended as a resource for research on the immune response to SARS-CoV-2. The prospective study material was composed of cDNA or gDNA derived from T cells, B-cell-depleted T cells, or PBMCs. The sample metadata nearly always contained a de-identified subject ID, COVID-19 status, age in years and sex. The full study reports these points: The quantity of clinical and demographic metadata differed by source and by participant and was supplied without curation.

Trimming removed 6 bases from V and 7 bases from J, leaving 15 bases between the germline ends. CDR1 and CDR2, per the germline V gene, are MNHEY and SVGAGI. CDR3 length: 14 amino acids, cysteine to phenylalanine. Only the CDR3 DNA stays, 42 bases, in frame from base 1. Participants in the prospective study were aged roughly 18 to 89 years, lived in 24 United States geographic areas, and enrolled through a virtual design. To assign participants to cohorts, the prospective study relied on clinical history that participants themselves reported in a screening survey and a study questionnaire. Recovered participants in ImmuneRACE Cohort 3 were defined by two consecutive negative NP/OP PCR tests, clearance by a healthcare professional, or resolution of symptoms. Mobile phlebotomists in the prospective study collected whole blood, serum and a nasopharyngeal or oropharyngeal swab from every participant. Over a roughly 2-month period, participants in the prospective study had the option of providing additional blood draws and questionnaires. Before DNA extraction, blood samples from the prospective study were shipped at room temperature or frozen.

TCRbeta CDR3 regions were amplified from genomic DNA by means of the immunoSEQ Assay, a bias-controlled multiplex PCR. Per the source publication's procedure: Nucleated cell counts per sample were estimated from amplification of reference gene primers within the assay. To quantify the absolute abundance of each unique TCRbeta CDR3 rearrangement, sequence reads were collapsed and filtered. For each sample, productive Simpson clonality was calculated by taking the square root of Simpson's diversity index across productive rearrangements. TCRdb limited this immuneACCESS table to in-frame rearrangements with V and J called. A share of clones is missing; checked studies link under half to unresolved V genes, and the rest is unexplained. V and J calls and clone size are as listed in that table; D and trimming were resolved from the DNA. Recorded for this sample are over 150,000 clones; roughly 80% of them occurred a single time. The ten largest account for about 3.7% of the sample.

With regard to this clone: What this receptor recognizes is not known. There are no base qualities to consult, and no much larger clone falls within one base.

The sequence links TRBV6-5 to TRBJ1-4; TRBD1 might be the D gene, on 5 matching bases. The sample taken for sequencing was PBMCs or T cells enriched from blood (not recorded which). The TCR originated in a woman aged 60-70 years who had recovered from COVID-19. The nucleotide sequence reads as follows: TGTGCCAGCAGCACAATCGGACAAGGTGAAAAACTGTTTTTT. It translates as CASSTIGQGEKLFF.